The table lists the clone carrying this TCR beta chain with a count of one. What it recognizes is unknown. These data belong to a study of T cell responses to AZD1222 COVID-19 vaccine. Study-wide background: Pooled together were second doses at about 4 or about 12 weeks. Broader study findings: No repertoire was sampled before or during the peak T cell response, only after it. Two AZD1222 administrations were followed by greater Spike-specific TCR breadth and depth.

The method was immunoSEQ multiplex PCR; TCRdb's version includes in-frame clones alone and lacks a portion of them. The sample includes over 50,000 clones, approximately 88% of them seen just once. The sample in question was peripheral blood, obtained on day 0 of AZD1222 vaccination. This clonotype was obtained from an adult in good health.

The DNA for the CDR3 is TGTGCCATCAGTGAGTCATCTTTGGCAGAATATAGCAATCAGCCCCAGCATTTT. It translates to CAISESSLAEYSNQPQHF. V is TRBV10-3 and J is TRBJ1-5; D remains unclear. The V and J ends lost 0 bases and 0 bases respectively, with 15 bases between them. The CDR3 is made up of 18 amino acids. Looked up from germline, CDR1 is ENHRY and CDR2 is SYGVKD.